The present entry profiles one T cell receptor beta chain with its context. This clonotype was observed a few times. Its antigen target is currently unknown. At one of its ends the junction is not consistent with the germline gene, which may arise from a read error. The data derive from a study of CD8 T cells in ankylosing spondylitis (dated by TCRdb to 2016 to 2017). Turning to the overall study: The study set out to find disease-linked TCR variants by profiling T cell receptor beta repertoires in ankylosing spondylitis patients and healthy donors. The full study cohort was made up of under 30 ankylosing spondylitis patients and 108 healthy donors. Peripheral blood samples were taken, and synovial fluid was additionally collected from ankylosing spondylitis patients. General conclusions and limits of the study: In peripheral blood, the disease-linked clones were found at relatively low frequencies and had a CD8+ phenotype. Some motif variants had previously been reported in the synovial fluid and blood of reactive arthritis patients, which suggests shared mechanisms of disease initiation. The disease-linked clones were reported to be significantly enriched in matched synovial fluid samples from ankylosing spondylitis patients. A TCR beta motif made up of roughly eight highly homologous amino acid variants appeared to be characteristic of blood from ankylosing spondylitis patients.

The sequencing machine was an Illumina HiSeq 2500. Quantitative 5'-RACE with molecular barcodes was used to prepare TCR beta libraries. Processing in the source paper ran as follows. Disease-linked TCR variants were identified with a new computational method built on a probabilistic model of VDJ rearrangement. The raw public reads went through TCRdb reprocessing: fastp at Q25, MiXCR clone calling, in-frame beta chains kept. Here each entry gathers all rows of one CDR3 protein and keeps the most common genes and DNA. Here the V and J calls rest on TCRdb's processing, not on the authors' analysis. This sample lists roughly 700,000 distinct CDR3 sequences; about 20% were detected once. The top ten constitute over 15% of the sample. The CDR3, from cysteine to phenylalanine, totals 15 residues. Just the 45-base CDR3 DNA is kept, in frame starting at base 1. CDR1 and CDR2 were assigned from the germline V gene as ENHRY and SYGVKD.

The sequence was obtained from a male donor with ankylosing spondylitis. The source material was blood, either unsorted or a sorted T cell fraction (not recorded which). The V and J segments used are TRBV10-3 and TRBJ2-2; 7 bases in between match TRBD2. In nucleotide form, the sequence is TGTGCCATCAGTGAGCCTGGGACTAACAGCGGGGAGCTGTTTTTT. Its amino acids are CAISEPGTNSGELFF.